This T cell receptor (beta chain) was observed in a study of blood T cells in healthy people across ages. Findings of the study overall: Correlation between TCR beta diversity and naive T cell percentage was strong.

Drawn from each donor were roughly 10 milliliters of peripheral blood. Researchers report isolating at least 7 million PBMCs per sample. On this clonotype itself: Its cognate antigen is unknown.

V was shortened by 8 bases and J by 2 bases, with 12 bases between the two germline ends. The germline V gene encodes CDR1 SEHNR and CDR2 FQNEAQ (reference sequence). The CDR3 sequence is 13 residues long. PCR was performed a second time for about 7 to 12 cycles using a sample-barcoded 5' primer and a J-beta primer mix. Researchers report that each sample yielded at least 3 million CDR3-containing paired-end reads. MiXCR was run by TCRdb on the 5' RACE reads, yielding one entry per CDR3 protein. This table holds 850,000 to 950,000 distinct CDR3 sequences, more than 25% found once. The chain has TRBV7-9 and TRBJ2-5, with D unresolved. Sequencing used blood. The sequence derives from a woman aged 80 or over in good health. CDR3 sequence: CASGPDVQETQYF. The CDR3 nucleotides read TGTGCCAGCGGTCCCGACGTACAAGAGACCCAGTACTTC.